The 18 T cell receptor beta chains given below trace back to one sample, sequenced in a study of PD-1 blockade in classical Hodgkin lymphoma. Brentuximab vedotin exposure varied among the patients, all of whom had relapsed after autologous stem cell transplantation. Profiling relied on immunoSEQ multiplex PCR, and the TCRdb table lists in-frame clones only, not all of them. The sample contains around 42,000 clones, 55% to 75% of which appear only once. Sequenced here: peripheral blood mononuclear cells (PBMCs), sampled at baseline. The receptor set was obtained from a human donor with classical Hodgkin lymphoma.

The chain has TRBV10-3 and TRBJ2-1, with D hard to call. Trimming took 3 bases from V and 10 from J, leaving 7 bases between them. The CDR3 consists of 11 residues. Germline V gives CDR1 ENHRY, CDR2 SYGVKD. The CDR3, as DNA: TGTGCCATCAGTGACCCGCAGGAGCAGTTCTTC. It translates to CAISDPQEQFF.

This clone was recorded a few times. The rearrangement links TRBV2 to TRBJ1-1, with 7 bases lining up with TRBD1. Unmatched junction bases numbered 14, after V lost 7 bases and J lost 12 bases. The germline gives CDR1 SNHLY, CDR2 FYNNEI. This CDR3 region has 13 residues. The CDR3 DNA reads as TGTGCCAGCAAGGATGGACAGGACTCTTTACCTTTCTTT. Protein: CASKDGQDSLPFF.

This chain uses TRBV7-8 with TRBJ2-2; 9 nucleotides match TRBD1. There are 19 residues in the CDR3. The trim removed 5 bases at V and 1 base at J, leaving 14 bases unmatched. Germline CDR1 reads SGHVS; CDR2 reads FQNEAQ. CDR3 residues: CASSHSLGTGLLNTGELFF. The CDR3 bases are TGTGCCAGCAGCCATAGCCTCGGGACAGGGTTATTGAACACCGGGGAGCTGTTTTTT.

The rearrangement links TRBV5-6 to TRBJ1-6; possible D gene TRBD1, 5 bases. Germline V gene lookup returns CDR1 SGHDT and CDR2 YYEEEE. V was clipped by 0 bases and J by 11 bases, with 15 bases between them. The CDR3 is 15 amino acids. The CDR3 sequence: CASSLAGRLFTPLHF. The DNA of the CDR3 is TGTGCCAGCAGCTTGGCGGGACGCTTATTCACACCCCTCCACTTT.

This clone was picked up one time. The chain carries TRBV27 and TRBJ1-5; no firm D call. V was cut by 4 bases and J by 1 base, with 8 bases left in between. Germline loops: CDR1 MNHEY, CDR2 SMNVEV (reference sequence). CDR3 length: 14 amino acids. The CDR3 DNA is TGTGCCAGCAGTTATGGAGGGAGCAATCAGCCCCAGCATTTT. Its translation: CASSYGGSNQPQHF.

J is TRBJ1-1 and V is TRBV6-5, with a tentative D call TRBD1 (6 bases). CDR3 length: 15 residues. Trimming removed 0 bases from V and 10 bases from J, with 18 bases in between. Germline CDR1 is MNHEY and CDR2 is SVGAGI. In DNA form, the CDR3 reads TGTGCCAGCAGTTACTCCCTTAACACAGGGCACGGAGCTTTCTTT. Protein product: CASSYSLNTGHGAFF.

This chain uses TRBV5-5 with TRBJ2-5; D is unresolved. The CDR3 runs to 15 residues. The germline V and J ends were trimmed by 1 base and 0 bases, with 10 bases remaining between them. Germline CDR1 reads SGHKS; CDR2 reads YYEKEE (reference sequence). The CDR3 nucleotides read TGTGCCAGCAGCTTGAACAGAGCGTACCAAGAGACCCAGTACTTC. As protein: CASSLNRAYQETQYF.

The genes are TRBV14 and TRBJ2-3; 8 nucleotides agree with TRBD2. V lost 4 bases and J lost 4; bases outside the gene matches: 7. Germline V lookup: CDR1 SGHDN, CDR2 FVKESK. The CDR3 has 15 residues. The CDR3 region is CASSLLSGSADTQYF. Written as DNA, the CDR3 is TGTGCCAGCAGCCTATTAAGCGGGAGCGCAGATACGCAGTATTTT.

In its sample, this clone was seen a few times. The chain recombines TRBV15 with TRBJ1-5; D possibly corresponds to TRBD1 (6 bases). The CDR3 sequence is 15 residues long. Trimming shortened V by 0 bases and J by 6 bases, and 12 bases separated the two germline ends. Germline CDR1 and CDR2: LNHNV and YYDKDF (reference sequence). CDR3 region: CATSRDGGAGQPQHF. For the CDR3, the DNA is TGTGCCACCAGCAGAGATGGGGGGGCTGGTCAGCCCCAGCATTTT.

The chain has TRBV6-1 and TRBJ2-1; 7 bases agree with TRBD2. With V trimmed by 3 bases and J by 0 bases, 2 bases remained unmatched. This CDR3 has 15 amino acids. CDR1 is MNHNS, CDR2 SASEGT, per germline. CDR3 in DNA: TGTGCCAGCAGTGATGGGACTACCTCCTACAATGAGCAGTTCTTC. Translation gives CASSDGTTSYNEQFF.

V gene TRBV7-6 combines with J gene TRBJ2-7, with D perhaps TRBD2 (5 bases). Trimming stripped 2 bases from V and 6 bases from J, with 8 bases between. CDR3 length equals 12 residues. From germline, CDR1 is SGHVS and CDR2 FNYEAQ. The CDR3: CASSLPGSEQYF. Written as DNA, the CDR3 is TGTGCCAGCAGCTTACCGGGGTCCGAGCAGTACTTC.

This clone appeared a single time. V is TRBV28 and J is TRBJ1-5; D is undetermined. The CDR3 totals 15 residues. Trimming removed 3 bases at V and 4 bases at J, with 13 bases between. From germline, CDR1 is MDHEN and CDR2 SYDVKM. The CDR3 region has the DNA TGTGCCAGCAGTTTCTCCGGAGGCGGGAATCAGCCCCAGCATTTT. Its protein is CASSFSGGGNQPQHF. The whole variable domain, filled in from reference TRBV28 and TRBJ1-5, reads DVKVTQSSRYLVKRTGEKVFLECVQDMDHENMFWYRQDPGLGLRLIYFSYDVKMKEKGDIPEGYSVSREKKERFSLILESASTNQTSMYLCASSFSGGGNQPQHFGDGTRLSIL.

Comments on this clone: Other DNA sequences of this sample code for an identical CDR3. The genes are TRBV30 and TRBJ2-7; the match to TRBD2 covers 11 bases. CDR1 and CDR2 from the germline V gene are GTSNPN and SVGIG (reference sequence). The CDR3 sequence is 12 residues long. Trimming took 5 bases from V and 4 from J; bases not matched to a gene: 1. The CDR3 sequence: CAWGTSGYEQYF. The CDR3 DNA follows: TGTGCCTGGGGGACTAGCGGATACGAGCAGTACTTC.

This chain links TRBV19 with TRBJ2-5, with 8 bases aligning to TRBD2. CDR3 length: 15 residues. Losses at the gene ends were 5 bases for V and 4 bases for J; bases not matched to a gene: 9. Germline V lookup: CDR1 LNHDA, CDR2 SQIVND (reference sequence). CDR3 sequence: CASSSIAGSAETQYF. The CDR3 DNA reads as TGTGCCAGTAGTTCTATAGCGGGGTCTGCAGAGACCCAGTACTTC.

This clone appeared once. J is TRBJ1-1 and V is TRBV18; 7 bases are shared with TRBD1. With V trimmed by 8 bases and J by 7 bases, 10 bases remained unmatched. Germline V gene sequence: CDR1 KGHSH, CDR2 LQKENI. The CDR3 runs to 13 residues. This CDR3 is CASHMDRSNEAFF. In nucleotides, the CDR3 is TGTGCCAGCCACATGGACAGGTCTAATGAAGCTTTCTTT.

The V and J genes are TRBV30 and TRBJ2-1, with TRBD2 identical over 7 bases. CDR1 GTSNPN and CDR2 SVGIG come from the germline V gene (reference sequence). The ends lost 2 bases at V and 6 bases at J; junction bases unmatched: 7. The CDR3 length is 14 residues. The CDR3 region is CAWSPGTMINEQFF. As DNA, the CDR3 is TGTGCCTGGAGTCCCGGGACTATGATCAATGAGCAGTTCTTC.

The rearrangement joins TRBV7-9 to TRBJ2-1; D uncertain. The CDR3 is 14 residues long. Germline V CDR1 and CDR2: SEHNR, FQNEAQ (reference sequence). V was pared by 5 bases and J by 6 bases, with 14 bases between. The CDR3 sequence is CASSRVGSGNEQFF. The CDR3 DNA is TGTGCCAGCAGCCGGGTGGGCTCGGGCAATGAGCAGTTCTTC.

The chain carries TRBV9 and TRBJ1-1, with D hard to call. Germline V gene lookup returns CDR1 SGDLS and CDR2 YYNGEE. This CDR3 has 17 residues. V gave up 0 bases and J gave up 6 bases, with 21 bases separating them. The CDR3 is CASSVGSGTTRGAEAFF. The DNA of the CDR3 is TGTGCCAGCAGCGTAGGCTCCGGCACTACCCGAGGCGCTGAAGCTTTCTTT.